The present entry profiles one T cell receptor beta chain with its context. Libraries were prepared by immunoSEQ multiplex PCR; TCRdb keeps only in-frame clonotypes and omits some of them. In the table there are over 8,000 clones, 63% of which are singletons. Trimming left V 1 base short and J 6 bases short, with 4 bases between. Germline V gene lookup returns CDR1 SEHNR and CDR2 FQNEAQ (reference sequence). The CDR3 spans 12 residues. This sample is part of a study of OX40 agonist ivuxolimab in advanced cancers. This material consisted of CD4+ or CD8+ T cells sorted from blood, taken in a trial of the OX40 agonist ivuxolimab. This receptor was identified in an adult with an advanced solid tumor such as melanoma, head and neck, liver or kidney cancer. The chain recombines TRBV7-9 with TRBJ2-1; D is unresolved. This CDR3 reads CASSLGVNEQFF. The CDR3 nucleotides read TGTGCCAGCAGCTTAGGGGTCAATGAGCAGTTCTTC.